Presented here are 6 T cell receptor beta chains from one specimen sequenced in a study of beta chain features in type 1 diabetes. What was sequenced were expressed TCRB transcripts, since all of the isolated RNA had been reverse transcribed. TCRdb's table, derived via immunoSEQ multiplex PCR, lists solely in-frame clones and lacks some. The sample records 150,000 to 180,000 clones, around 10% being singletons. Sequencing was performed on central memory CD4+ T cells from blood. The receptors stem from a man aged 18 to 29 in good health.

In this sample, this clone turned up a few times. The rearrangement uses TRBV10-3 and TRBJ2-7; possible D gene TRBD1, 6 bases. The V and J ends lost 6 bases and 2 bases respectively, with 14 bases between them. The V gene's germline CDR1 is ENHRY and CDR2 SYGVKD. The CDR3 loop spans 14 amino acids. The CDR3 DNA reads as TGTGCCATCAGGCTGGACAGCCACGCCTACGAGCAGTACTTC. It yields the protein CAIRLDSHAYEQYF.

Of note for this clone: Other DNA sequences within the sample encode an identical CDR3. The chain has TRBV30 and TRBJ1-2; D unclear. The CDR3 has 12 residues. V dropped 1 base and J dropped 0 bases, with 3 bases sitting between them. Germline V gene sequence: CDR1 GTSNPN, CDR2 SVGIG (reference sequence). The CDR3 loop reads CAWSAANYGYTF. Written as DNA, the CDR3 is TGTGCCTGGAGTGCTGCTAACTATGGCTACACCTTC.

The table lists this clone with a few counts. In nucleotides, the CDR3 is TGCAGCGTCGTAAAACAGGGGGCGACCGGGGAGCTGTTTTTT. It specifies CSVVKQGATGELFF. The gene calls are TRBV29-1 and TRBJ2-2; 9 bases are shared with TRBD1. CDR1 is SQVTM and CDR2 is ANQGSEA in the germline V gene. The CDR3 has 14 residues. V shed 6 bases, J shed 5 bases, and the junction held 7 bases outside the gene matches.

V and J are TRBV7-3 and TRBJ1-1; 7 positions agree with TRBD1. Germline V gene lookup returns CDR1 SGHTA and CDR2 FQGTGA. V lost 2 bases, J lost 1 base, and 10 bases stayed unmatched. This CDR3 spans 17 amino acids. CDR3 DNA sequence: TGTGCCAGCAGCTTATCTCCCCCGACAGGGCCGAACACTGAAGCTTTCTTT. This translates into CASSLSPPTGPNTEAFF.

This chain uses TRBV29-1 with TRBJ2-7; possible D gene TRBD1, 6 bases. Between the trimmed V and J ends, which lost 5 bases and 1 base, there was a span of 12 bases. The germline V gene has CDR1 SQVTM and CDR2 ANQGSEA. The CDR3 runs to 13 residues. The CDR3 reads CSVRQGGSYEQYF. For the CDR3, the DNA is TGCAGCGTTCGTCAAGGGGGATCCTACGAGCAGTACTTC.

There are a few counts of this clone. The CDR3, as DNA: TGTGCCAGCAGCCCCGGGACTACCTACAATGAGCAGTTCTTC. Residues: CASSPGTTYNEQFF. The rearrangement uses TRBV5-4 and TRBJ2-1, with 7 nucleotides matching TRBD2. The germline gives CDR1 SGHNT, CDR2 YYREEE (reference sequence). The CDR3 has 14 residues. J lost 2 bases, V lost 4 bases, and 3 bases had no gene match.